This note documents a single TCR beta chain sequence. Its antigen is undetermined. Primers included in the PCR were 60 Vbeta and 13 Jbeta primers. Profiled with immunoSEQ multiplex PCR; TCRdb holds only in-frame clones, not every one. The table has 200,000 or so clones, approximately 88% seen once; the top ten hold around 3%. The data originate from a study of cytomegalovirus exposure and HLA in healthy donors. This CDR3 has 15 amino acids. The germline gives CDR1 GTSNPN, CDR2 SVGIG (reference sequence). Trimming removed 4 bases at V and 1 base at J, with 16 bases between. Study findings and constraints: Indistinguishability led to the exclusion of some V segments, TRBV6-2 and TRBV6-3 included. TCR beta chain V- and J-gene trimming was linked, in a later analysis, to a missense variant in DCLRE1C.

The origin of this receptor is a woman aged 50 to 65 in good health and CMV-seropositive. The sample comprised PBMCs. The chain recombines TRBV30 with TRBJ1-1; D remains ambiguous. CDR3: CAWKGSRGWNTEAFF. The CDR3 DNA follows: TGTGCCTGGAAAGGGTCCCGGGGTTGGAACACTGAAGCTTTCTTT.